The 26 T cell receptor beta chains below were found in one sample sequenced in a study of shared clonotypes between healthy human individuals. Libraries were prepared by immunoSEQ multiplex PCR; TCRdb keeps only in-frame clonotypes and omits some of them. This sample has about 1 million clones, with around 74% found just once. Sequencing input: memory CD4+ T cells sorted from blood. Subset given: CD45RA-negative fraction. The source is a man aged 18-30 years in good health.

V is TRBV5-5 and J is TRBJ1-3; the D is unclear. Germline assignment: CDR1 SGHKS and CDR2 YYEKEE (reference sequence). CDR3 size: 15 residues. The germline V and J ends were trimmed by 8 bases and 4 bases, with 19 bases remaining between them. This CDR3 reads CARAPGVRGGNTIYF. CDR3 in DNA: TGTGCCAGGGCCCCTGGCGTGCGTGGGGGAAACACCATATATTTT.

This chain uses TRBV27 with TRBJ2-2; TRBD1 agrees at 11 bases. The ends lost 6 bases at V and 6 bases at J; junction bases unmatched: 6. This CDR3 spans 15 amino acids. The V gene's germline CDR1 is MNHEY and CDR2 SMNVEV (reference sequence). This CDR3 reads CASRAGQGVAGELFF. The CDR3, as DNA: TGTGCCAGCAGGGCGGGACAGGGGGTAGCCGGGGAGCTGTTTTTT.

A few counts support this clone. This sample includes further DNA sequences coding for the same CDR3. The V gene is TRBV18, the J gene TRBJ1-1; D is perhaps TRBD1 (5 bases). CDR3 length: 13 residues. The V gene's germline CDR1 is KGHSH and CDR2 LQKENI. Between the trimmed V and J ends, which lost 5 bases and 1 base, there was a span of 8 bases. The CDR3 loop reads CASSDQGNTEAFF. CDR3 DNA sequence: TGTGCCAGCTCAGACCAGGGGAACACTGAAGCTTTCTTT.

This chain connects TRBV6-1 to TRBJ1-6; D uncertain. Trimming took off 5 bases at V and 11 bases at J, with 13 bases between the two ends. This CDR3 is built from 13 residues. Germline loops: CDR1 MNHNS, CDR2 SASEGT. The CDR3 here is CASSPQVATPLHF. CDR3 coding DNA: TGTGCCAGCAGTCCCCAGGTAGCAACACCCCTCCACTTT.

V is TRBV6-6 and J is TRBJ1-2; 9 positions match TRBD1. The CDR3 runs 14 residues. The germline CDR1 and CDR2 sequences are MNHNY and SVGAGI (reference sequence). After removal of 5 bases from V and 5 bases from J, the junction contained 6 bases not matched to a gene. The CDR3 region is CASSPGQGRYGYTF. The CDR3 region has the DNA TGTGCCAGCAGTCCGGGACAGGGACGGTATGGCTACACCTTC.

The chain links TRBV7-2 to TRBJ2-7; the D gene is possibly TRBD1 (6 bases). V was pared by 5 bases and J by 2 bases, with 16 bases between. Germline V lookup: CDR1 SGHTA, CDR2 FQGNSA. The CDR3 spans 15 residues. In nucleotides, the CDR3 is TGTGCCAGCAGCCGCAGTCCAGGGGATACCTACGAGCAGTACTTC. Translating it yields CASSRSPGDTYEQYF.

This sequence joins TRBV7-8 and TRBJ2-1; tentatively, D is TRBD1 or TRBD2 (5 bases each). Germline V gene data show CDR1 as SGHVS and CDR2 as FQNEAQ. The V end was cut by 1 base, the J end by 8 bases, with 12 bases between. There are 14 residues in the CDR3. CDR3 bases: TGTGCCAGCAGCTTAGGGAGAGGGGTTCATGAGCAGTTCTTC. Its protein is CASSLGRGVHEQFF. The full variable domain, its missing parts supplied by reference TRBV7-8 and TRBJ2-1, is GAGVSQSPRYKVAKRGQDVALRCDPISGHVSLFWYQQALGQGPEFLTYFQNEAQLDKSGLPSDRFFAERPEGSVSTLKIQRTQQEDSAVYLCASSLGRGVHEQFFGPGTRLTVL.

This chain joins TRBV19 and TRBJ2-2, with 7 positions matching TRBD1. Trimming at V came to 6 bases and at J to 6 bases, leaving 7 bases not matched to a gene. The CDR3 is made up of 14 amino acids. Germline V gene data show CDR1 as LNHDA and CDR2 as SQIVND (reference sequence). CDR3 loop: CASRQGMRPGELFF. The CDR3 DNA reads TGTGCCAGTAGACAGGGGATGCGGCCCGGGGAGCTGTTTTTT.

The V and J genes are TRBV5-4 and TRBJ2-7; D remains ambiguous. Germline V gives CDR1 SGHNT, CDR2 YYREEE (reference sequence). Between the trimmed V and J ends, which lost 1 base and 6 bases, there was a span of 14 bases. The length of the CDR3 is 14 residues. CDR3 protein: CASSLWMGKGEQYF. CDR3 nucleotides: TGTGCCAGCAGCTTGTGGATGGGGAAGGGCGAGCAGTACTTC.

V is TRBV6-1 and J is TRBJ2-3; 9 bases align to TRBD2. Trimming at V came to 4 bases and at J to 2 bases, leaving 4 bases not matched to a gene. The germline CDR1 and CDR2 sequences are MNHNS and SASEGT. The CDR3 spans 15 residues. As DNA, the CDR3 is TGTGCCAGCAGTGTTGGCGGGAGGGCCACAGATACGCAGTATTTT. Its translation: CASSVGGRATDTQYF.

The chain recombines TRBV7-2 with TRBJ2-6; D is unclear. Germline values: CDR1 SGHTA, CDR2 FQGNSA. This CDR3 spans 17 amino acids. V lost 1 base and J lost 0, with 10 bases in between. CDR3 amino acids: CASSLVWSSSGANVLTF. Written as DNA, the CDR3 is TGTGCCAGCAGCTTAGTTTGGAGCTCCTCTGGGGCCAACGTCCTGACTTTC.

The chain recombines TRBV7-9 with TRBJ2-7, with D possibly TRBD2 on 6 matching bases. Germline CDR1 and CDR2: SEHNR and FQNEAQ (reference sequence). Trimming took off 1 base at V and 0 bases at J, with 13 bases between the two ends. CDR3 length: 16 amino acids. The CDR3 reads CASSLVVGGSSYEQYF. CDR3 coding DNA: TGTGCCAGCAGCTTAGTTGTGGGGGGTAGCTCCTACGAGCAGTACTTC.

This clone was detected once. The chain links TRBV27 to TRBJ2-7, with D possibly TRBD2 on 5 matching bases. Trimming took off 6 bases at V and 0 bases at J, with 15 bases between the two ends. This CDR3 is built from 15 residues. Germline-derived CDR1 and CDR2 are MNHEY and SMNVEV (reference sequence). CDR3 bases: TGTGCCAGCAGGAGGGTGGGCTCCAGCTCCTACGAGCAGTACTTC. Residues: CASRRVGSSSYEQYF.

Details on this clone: Other nucleotide sequences from this sample produce the same CDR3. J is TRBJ2-5 and V is TRBV5-4; 8 nucleotides match TRBD1. This CDR3 has 16 residues. V trimming: 0 bases; J trimming: 5 bases; junction bases outside the gene matches: 9. In germline, CDR1 is SGHNT, CDR2 YYREEE (reference sequence). Written as DNA, the CDR3 is TGTGCCAGCAGCTTGGTCGCAGGGGGCTTTCAGGAGACCCAGTACTTC. Its translation: CASSLVAGGFQETQYF.

With regard to this clone: Other DNA sequences of this sample code for an identical CDR3. CDR3 protein: CASSLRLGEQFF. The CDR3 DNA is TGCGCCAGCAGCTTGCGTTTGGGTGAGCAGTTCTTC. The gene calls are TRBV5-1 and TRBJ2-1; D is unclear. Germline loops: CDR1 SGHRS, CDR2 YFSETQ. This CDR3 contains 12 residues. Trimming cost V 1 base and J 9 bases, with 8 bases left between them. Complete variable domain (other parts from reference TRBV5-1 and TRBJ2-1): KAGVTQTPRYLIKTRGQQVTLSCSPISGHRSVSWYQQTPGQGLQFLFEYFSETQRNKGNFPGRFSGRQFSNSRSEMNVSTLELGDSALYLCASSLRLGEQFFGPGTRLTVL.

This clone appeared a single time. The chain recombines TRBV7-2 with TRBJ2-5; D not certain. Per the germline V gene, CDR1 is SGHTA and CDR2 is FQGNSA. Trimming took off 6 bases at V and 1 base at J, with 9 bases between the two ends. The CDR3 sequence is 13 residues long. Here the CDR3 DNA reads TGTGCCAGCAGTCAAAATGCCCAAGAGACCCAGTACTTC. Translating gives CASSQNAQETQYF. The whole variable domain, remainder taken from reference TRBV7-2 and TRBJ2-5, is GAGVSQSPSNKVTEKGKDVELRCDPISGHTALYWYRQSLGQGLEFLIYFQGNSAPDKSGLPSDRFSAERTGGSVSTLTIQRTQQEDSAVYLCASSQNAQETQYFGPGTRLLVL.

As DNA, the CDR3 is TGTGCCAGCAGCTTAGCGCCGGGCCTGGGGTCTCTTGAGCAGTTCTTC. It translates to CASSLAPGLGSLEQFF. This chain joins TRBV7-2 and TRBJ2-1; the D is unclear. The CDR3 runs 16 residues. V dropped 0 bases and J dropped 9 bases, with 18 bases sitting between them. Germline V gives CDR1 SGHTA, CDR2 FQGNSA. The full variable domain, its missing parts supplied by reference TRBV7-2 and TRBJ2-1, is GAGVSQSPSNKVTEKGKDVELRCDPISGHTALYWYRQSLGQGLEFLIYFQGNSAPDKSGLPSDRFSAERTGGSVSTLTIQRTQQEDSAVYLCASSLAPGLGSLEQFFGPGTRLTVL.

A note on this clone: At the DNA level, this CDR3 is encoded by other sequences in the same sample as well. This chain links TRBV18 with TRBJ1-2; D not resolved. V was clipped by 1 base and J by 7 bases, with 10 bases between them. The CDR3 covers 13 residues. Germline loops: CDR1 KGHSH, CDR2 LQKENI. The chain's CDR3 is CASSPLRGSGYTF. CDR3 in DNA: TGTGCCAGCTCACCACTACGTGGCTCTGGCTACACCTTC.

This clone was counted between two and nine times. The chain joins TRBV5-1 to TRBJ1-5; D unresolved. V gave up 0 bases and J gave up 1 base, with 8 bases separating them. Germline-derived CDR1 and CDR2 are SGHRS and YFSETQ. The length of the CDR3 is 15 residues. For the CDR3, the DNA is TGCGCCAGCAGCTTGGGGGCGGCGAGCAATCAGCCCCAGCATTTT. Translation: CASSLGAASNQPQHF.

J is TRBJ1-1 and V is TRBV6-4; D unclear. Germline V lookup: CDR1 MRHNA, CDR2 SNTAGT. V lost 9 bases and J lost 9, with 11 bases in between. The CDR3 consists of 10 residues. This chain's CDR3 is CASAPRKAFF. Written as DNA, the CDR3 is TGTGCCAGTGCTCCCCGGAAAGCTTTCTTT.

This clone was observed a handful of times. V usage is TRBV11-2 and J usage is TRBJ2-2; D may be TRBD1 (6 bases). The CDR3 is 14 residues long. Trimming removed 6 bases from V and 1 base from J, with 9 bases in between. The V gene's germline CDR1 is SGHAT and CDR2 FQNNGV. CDR3 region: CASSYRVNTGELFF. As DNA, the CDR3 is TGTGCCAGCAGTTACAGGGTGAACACCGGGGAGCTGTTTTTT.

The gene calls are TRBV6-6 and TRBJ1-2, with D maybe TRBD1 (5 bases). Germline loops: CDR1 MNHNY, CDR2 SVGAGI (reference sequence). Trimming removed 7 bases from V and 3 bases from J, with 18 bases in between. CDR3 length: 15 residues. CDR3 amino acids: CASTYWVDSDYGYTF. The CDR3 region has the DNA TGTGCCAGCACCTACTGGGTCGACAGTGACTATGGCTACACCTTC.

The chain uses TRBV11-3 and TRBJ2-1; D may correspond to TRBD1 or TRBD2 (5 bases each). This CDR3 has 14 residues. Looked up from germline, CDR1 is SGHNT and CDR2 is YENEEA. The V and J ends lost 5 bases and 4 bases respectively, with 12 bases between them. In DNA form, the CDR3 reads TGTGCCAGCAGCGCGACGGGGCAATACAATGAGCAGTTCTTC. Translation: CASSATGQYNEQFF.

This clone was recorded at least ten times. This chain links TRBV5-1 with TRBJ2-2; 7 nucleotides align to TRBD1. Losses at the gene ends were 1 base for V and 0 bases for J; bases not matched to a gene: 3. CDR1 SGHRS and CDR2 YFSETQ come from the germline V gene. This CDR3 contains 16 residues. In DNA, the CDR3 is TGCGCCAGCAGCTTGAATGGACAGGCGAACACCGGGGAGCTGTTTTTT. It encodes CASSLNGQANTGELFF.

This chain links TRBV28 with TRBJ1-5, with 9 bases matching TRBD1. Germline CDR1 is MDHEN and CDR2 is SYDVKM. Trimming at V came to 6 bases and at J to 5 bases, leaving 8 bases not matched to a gene. The CDR3 covers 15 residues. The CDR3 loop reads CASSKTGGGDQPQHF. For the CDR3, the DNA is TGTGCCAGCAGCAAAACAGGGGGCGGCGATCAGCCCCAGCATTTT.

V gene TRBV7-6 combines with J gene TRBJ2-7; maybe TRBD2 (6 bases). This CDR3 has 14 residues. Germline assignment: CDR1 SGHVS and CDR2 FNYEAQ. V lost 3 bases to trimming and J lost 6 bases, with 15 bases between them. The CDR3 DNA sequence: TGTGCCAGCAGCTTCAGCGGGCATGCCGGCGAGCAGTACTTC. Translated, it gives CASSFSGHAGEQYF. Based on the CDR3 plus reference TRBV7-6 and TRBJ2-7, the full variable domain is GAGVSQSPRYKVTKRGQDVALRCDPISGHVSLYWYRQALGQGPEFLTYFNYEAQQDKSGLPNDRFSAERPEGSISTLTIQRTEQRDSAMYRCASSFSGHAGEQYFGPGTRLTVT.